The 11 T cell receptor beta chains given below trace back to one sample, sequenced in a study of blood T cell repertoires in COVID-19. Only in-frame clones appear in the TCRdb table, and some are missing; sequencing was by immunoSEQ multiplex PCR. The table includes approximately 200,000 clones, less than 85% detected once. The specimen was peripheral blood. The receptors shown here come from a woman aged 80 or over with COVID-19, enrolled during active disease.

CDR3 nucleotide sequence: TGTGCTAGTGGTTTTATGTGTAGACCGGGACAGCTCTACGAGCAGTACTTC. Its translation: CASGFMCRPGQLYEQYF. V usage is TRBV12-5 and J usage is TRBJ2-7; 7 nucleotides match TRBD1. This CDR3 region has 17 residues. V shed 3 bases and J 3 bases; nucleotides not matched to a gene: 14. Germline loops: CDR1 LGHNT, CDR2 FRNRAP.

This clone was counted a few times. J is TRBJ1-3 and V is TRBV12-5; D call uncertain. Germline values: CDR1 LGHNT, CDR2 FRNRAP. V was cut by 8 bases and J by 0 bases, with 14 bases left in between. The CDR3 runs 15 residues. DNA of the CDR3: TGTGCTAGTTGGGGAGTAGGACCCTCTGGAAACACCATATATTTT. Translating it yields CASWGVGPSGNTIYF.

The chain has TRBV2 and TRBJ1-6; D is possibly TRBD1 (5 bases). CDR3 size: 15 residues. CDR1 SNHLY and CDR2 FYNNEI come from the germline V gene. V was shortened by 8 bases and J by 5 bases, with 16 bases between the two germline ends. CDR3: CASGDSGLNNSPLHF. CDR3 in DNA: TGTGCCAGCGGGGACTCGGGGCTAAATAATTCACCCCTCCACTTT.

V and J are TRBV2 and TRBJ2-5; possibly TRBD2 for D (5 bases). V was cut by 6 bases and J by 4 bases, with 12 bases left in between. The CDR3 is made up of 13 amino acids. Per germline, CDR1 SNHLY and CDR2 FYNNEI. The CDR3 reads CASSQTNPETQYF. CDR3 bases: TGTGCCAGCAGCCAGACTAATCCAGAGACCCAGTACTTC.

The chain combines TRBV18 with TRBJ2-3; the D gene is possibly TRBD2 (6 bases). V shed 3 bases and J shed 2 bases, with 9 bases lying between them. The CDR3 totals 14 residues. Germline V gene sequence: CDR1 KGHSH, CDR2 LQKENI. The CDR3 reads CASSPRESTDTQYF. The DNA for the CDR3 is TGTGCCAGCTCACCCCGGGAGTCCACAGATACGCAGTATTTT.

This clone was seen a handful of times. This chain connects TRBV2 to TRBJ2-3, with unresolved D. V was clipped by 7 bases and J by 2 bases, with 13 bases between them. Germline values: CDR1 SNHLY, CDR2 FYNNEI. The CDR3 covers 14 residues. CDR3 loop: CASMRVGFTDTQYF. Written as DNA, the CDR3 is TGTGCCAGCATGCGCGTCGGGTTCACAGATACGCAGTATTTT. The full variable domain, its missing parts supplied by reference TRBV2 and TRBJ2-3, is EPEVTQTPSHQVTQMGQEVILRCVPISNHLYFYWYRQILGQKVEFLVSFYNNEISEKSEIFDDQFSVERPDGSNFTLKIRSTKLEDSAMYFCASMRVGFTDTQYFGPGTRLTVL.

The genes are TRBV6-5 and TRBJ1-1, with D possibly TRBD1 on 5 matching bases. The CDR3 is 14 residues long. The germline V gene has CDR1 MNHEY and CDR2 SVGAGI. V lost 9 bases and J lost 2, with 16 bases in between. The CDR3 DNA reads as TGTGCCAGACGCCCGGGGGGTGTCAACACTGAAGCTTTCTTT. It encodes CARRPGGVNTEAFF.

J is TRBJ1-5 and V is TRBV3-1 (or the pseudogene TRBV3-2); D remains unclear. Germline CDR1 reads LGHDT; CDR2 reads YNNKEL (reference sequence). Between the trimmed V and J ends, which lost 2 bases and 3 bases, there was a span of 5 bases. This CDR3 has 13 amino acids. The CDR3 sequence is CASSQSLNQPQHF. In DNA form, the CDR3 reads TGTGCCAGCAGCCAAAGCCTCAATCAGCCCCAGCATTTT.

The chain is built from TRBV2 and TRBJ2-5, with TRBD2 matching 10 bases. The germline gives CDR1 SNHLY, CDR2 FYNNEI. J gave up 4 bases and V 6 bases, and 8 bases lay outside the gene matches. This CDR3 has 15 residues. The CDR3 sequence is CASSRSGRGGETQYF. The CDR3 nucleotides read TGTGCCAGCAGCCGAAGCGGGAGGGGGGGAGAGACCCAGTACTTC.

The chain uses TRBV6-1 and TRBJ1-2, with D tentatively TRBD1 (5 bases). Germline V gives CDR1 MNHNS, CDR2 SASEGT. The CDR3 length is 17 residues. The ends were cut back, 0 bases at V and 7 bases at J, with 21 bases in the middle. The CDR3 reads CASSEAGGLDGRSGYTF. The DNA of the CDR3 is TGTGCCAGCAGTGAAGCGGGGGGATTGGACGGGAGGAGTGGCTACACCTTC.

The chain couples TRBV9 to TRBJ2-2, with TRBD2 as a possible D gene (7 bases). The CDR3 is 16 residues long. Germline-derived CDR1 and CDR2 are SGDLS and YYNGEE. Trimming took off 3 bases at V and 7 bases at J, with 19 bases between the two ends. CDR3 protein: CASSARGEGPVGELFF. CDR3 sequence (DNA): TGTGCCAGCAGCGCTAGGGGGGAGGGCCCCGTCGGGGAGCTGTTTTTT. Looking up the rest from reference TRBV9 and TRBJ2-2 gives the full variable domain: DSGVTQTPKHLITATGQRVTLRCSPRSGDLSVYWYQQSLDQGLQFLIQYYNGEERAKGNILERFSAQQFPDLHSELNLSSLELGDSALYFCASSARGEGPVGELFFGEGSRLTVL.